This T cell receptor beta chain was identified in a study of blood T cell repertoires in COVID-19. The wider study: COVID-19 samples, acute and convalescent, were from the United States, Italy and Spain.

This CDR3 spans 14 amino acids. Between the trimmed V and J ends, which lost 1 base and 9 bases, there was a span of 14 bases. Germline V CDR1 and CDR2: SGHRS, YFSETQ. Authors' data handling: Reference gene primer amplification gave nucleated cell count estimates. Clones were sequenced by immunoSEQ multiplex PCR, and TCRdb holds only the in-frame ones, with some missing. The V and J calls and clone size come from that table; D and trimming were worked out from the DNA. This table has around 300,000 clones, roughly 85% appearing once. The sequence derives from a woman aged 70-85 years with acute or convalescent COVID-19. The V and J genes are TRBV5-1 and TRBJ2-1; possibly TRBD2 for D (6 bases). The sample consisted of peripheral blood. For the CDR3, the DNA is TGCGCCAGCAGCTTGAGAGGCGGGATGGGTGAGCAGTTCTTC. Its translation is CASSLRGGMGEQFF.